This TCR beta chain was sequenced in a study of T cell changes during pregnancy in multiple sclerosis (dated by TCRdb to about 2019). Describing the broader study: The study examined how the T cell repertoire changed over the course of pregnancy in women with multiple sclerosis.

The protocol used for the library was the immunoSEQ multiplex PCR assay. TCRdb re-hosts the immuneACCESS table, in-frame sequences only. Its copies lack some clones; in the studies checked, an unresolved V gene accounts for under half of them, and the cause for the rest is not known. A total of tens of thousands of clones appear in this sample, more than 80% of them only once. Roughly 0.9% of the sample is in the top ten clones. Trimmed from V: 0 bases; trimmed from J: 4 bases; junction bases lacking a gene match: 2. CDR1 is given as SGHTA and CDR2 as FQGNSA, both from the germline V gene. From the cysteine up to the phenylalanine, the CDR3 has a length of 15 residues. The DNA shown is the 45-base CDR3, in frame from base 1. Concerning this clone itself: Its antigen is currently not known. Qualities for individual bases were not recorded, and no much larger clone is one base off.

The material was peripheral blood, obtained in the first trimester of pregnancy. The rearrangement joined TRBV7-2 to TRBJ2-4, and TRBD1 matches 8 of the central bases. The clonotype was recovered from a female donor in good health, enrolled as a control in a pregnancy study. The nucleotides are TGTGCCAGCAGCTTAGCCGGGACAGGAAAAAACATTCAGTACTTC. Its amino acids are CASSLAGTGKNIQYF. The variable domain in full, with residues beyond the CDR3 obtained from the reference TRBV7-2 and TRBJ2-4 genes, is GAGVSQSPSNKVTEKGKDVELRCDPISGHTALYWYRQSLGQGLEFLIYFQGNSAPDKSGLPSDRFSAERTGGSVSTLTIQRTQQEDSAVYLCASSLAGTGKNIQYFGAGTRLSVL.